Listed below are T cell receptor beta chains from one sample, sequenced in a study of blood T cell repertoires in COVID-19. The method was immunoSEQ multiplex PCR; TCRdb's version includes in-frame clones alone and lacks a portion of them. The sample contains roughly 58,000 clones, around two thirds of which appear only once. The sample comprised PBMCs or T cells enriched from blood (not recorded which). The receptors stem from a woman aged 60-75 years who had been exposed to COVID-19. The CDR3 runs from the conserved cysteine through the conserved F or W. Some rows mark clone size as missing; the rest say once, few, many or name a class of expanded clone.

>TRBJ1-5|TRBV7-9|many
CASSRTGGNQPQHF
>TRBJ2-5|TRBV5-6|NA
CASSPRTGGQETQYF
>TRBJ1-2|TRBV7-2|NA
CASSSDYGYTF
>TRBJ2-3|TRBV11-2|NA
CASSSRDGVGFMGTDTQYF
>TRBJ2-7|TRBV3-1/TRBV3-2|few
CASSLTRPARAYYEQYF
>TRBJ1-5|TRBV21-1|few
CASSLPSAGQPQHF
>TRBJ1-1|TRBV7-2|once
CASSLSFSRLMNTEAFF
>TRBJ1-2|TRBV7-8|NA
CASSFGTGVGYTF
>TRBJ1-1|TRBV12-3/TRBV12-4|NA
CASSFRGTTFF
>TRBJ1-4|TRBV10-3|NA
CAISGGGSGEKLFF
>TRBJ1-2|TRBV24-1|NA
CATSDRGQGWGYTF
>TRBJ1-3|TRBV7-2|NA
CASSLSETSGNTIYF
>TRBJ2-7|TRBV4-3|few
CASSQAISGGAYEQYF
>TRBJ2-7|TRBV18|NA
CASSPPSPGGPRSYEQYF
>TRBJ2-7|TRBV27|NA
CASSSSRFSLPYEQYF
>TRBJ2-3|TRBV7-2|NA
CASSAPSDTQYF
>TRBJ1-1|TRBV29-1|NA
CSVGEGTEAFF
>TRBJ2-2|TRBV6-2/TRBV6-3|NA
CASSSWDSNTGELFF
>TRBJ1-2|TRBV6-2/TRBV6-3|NA
CASSYPGTLGVNYGYTF
>TRBJ1-1|TRBV10-1|NA
CVSSESEFRRGRGMNTEAFF
>TRBJ2-3|TRBV19|NA
CASRPLAGGGDTQYF
>TRBJ2-5|TRBV7-2|NA
CASSLVRGRETQYF
>TRBJ2-3|TRBV6-1|NA
CASSDRAGSTDTQYF
>TRBJ2-2|TRBV11-2|NA
CASSYRDRATGELFF
>TRBJ1-1|TRBV5-4|once
CASSLGQGGNTEAFF
>TRBJ2-3|TRBV2|NA
CASSEARVDTQYF
>TRBJ2-1|TRBV2|NA
CASSAGWGGASNNEQFF
>TRBJ2-3|TRBV10-2|NA
CASSGTSGNTDTQYF
>TRBJ1-6|TRBV5-8|NA
CASSFGQGRGSPLHF
>TRBJ2-3|TRBV15|NA
CATSRPPGPLAGTSTDTQYF
>TRBJ1-2|TRBV6-5|few
CASSYSEDYGYTF
>TRBJ1-2|TRBV2|NA
CASSIGPGQGSYGYTF
>TRBJ1-2|TRBV6-5|NA
CASHVGGSYGYTF
>TRBJ1-5|TRBV14|NA
CASSPQRGQPQHF
>TRBJ2-2|TRBV14|NA
CASRQGGAGELFF
>TRBJ2-5|TRBV3-1/TRBV3-2|NA
CASSPPLSGLAVGAQYF
>TRBJ2-5|TRBV28|NA
CASRAQGAQTQYF